This TCR beta chain comes out of a study of T cell responses to AZD1222 COVID-19 vaccine (TCRdb year 2021). In the study overall: TCR sequencing covered over 230 trial participants: 200 to 220 given two doses of AZD1222 and about 26 given two doses of MenACWY control vaccine. Trial participants were enrolled into age subgroups of 18-55, 56-69 and 70-plus years, which contained roughly 140, 27 and 60 TCR-sequenced participants, respectively. The research as a whole found: The whole spike protein was spanned by vaccine-associated CD4 TCRs, and dominant responses were seen in regions 160-218 and 743-854. Participants were mostly white British and included more females than males, and it was suggested by the authors that clonal diversity may have been underestimated. Conclusions about previously exposed vaccinees are limited, since just five to seven AZD1222 recipients were seropositive for SARS-CoV-2 at baseline. Because no samples from the day 14 peak response were available, repertoires could be characterized only after the peak T cell response. Nearly half of unique spike-specific TCRs reportedly recognized epitopes outside regions mutated in the B.1.351 and B.1.1.7 variants. A significant rise in spike-specific TCR breadth and depth was observed after two AZD1222 doses relative to day 0 and relative to MenACWY recipients. In the small 56-69-year group, the increase in depth fell short of significance, most likely because of low power.

V trim: 4 bases; J trim: 5 bases; unmatched bases: 2. The CDR3 numbers 14 residues from cysteine through phenylalanine. Only CDR3 DNA remains: 42 bases, in frame from the first base. The germline V gene sets CDR1 to SNHLY and CDR2 to FYNNEI. This clone was observed a handful of times. What antigen it recognizes has not been identified. No per-base quality is available; no much larger clone lies one base away. The CDR3 regions of human TCRbeta chains were subjected to immunosequencing. The original pipeline was this. Repertoire TCRs were matched against a reference library of SARS-CoV-2-specific TCRs generated with the MIRA antigen-specificity platform. Breadth was defined as the fraction of unique TCRs that were SARS-CoV-2-associated. Depth was defined as the fraction of total T cells that were SARS-CoV-2-associated. Each spike-specific TCR was assigned to its reactive spike region and to a CD4 or CD8 class using the MIRA data. Log10-transformed breadth and depth values were compared by one-way ANOVA with Sidak's multiple comparisons tests. This immuneACCESS table, as held by TCRdb, lists in-frame sequences with V and J called but not all clones. Of the missing ones, under half trace to an unresolved V gene in checked studies; the others have no known cause. The DNA was the basis for D and trimming; V, J and clone size are from that table. This sample has 79,000 or so clones in its table, and around 80% of those were observed once. The leading ten clones occupy approximately 25% of the sample.

Sample time point, as interpreted from the label and publication: about 28 days (+/-7) after the second vaccine dose. The sample's treatment or condition label is to be understood as: meningococcal conjugate vaccine given as trial control. Vaccinee samples were obtained from the UK trials COV001 and COV002, which included a single-blind randomized controlled phase 2/3 trial of AZD1222 (ChAdOx1 nCoV-19) in healthy adults. For TCRbeta chain sequencing, PBMC samples were collected from trial participants at day 0 and at day 28 after the second dose. This specimen consisted of peripheral blood, obtained 28 days after the second dose of the MenACWY control vaccine. This TCR came from an adult who received the MenACWY meningococcal vaccine as a control. Recombination linked TRBV2 to TRBJ2-5, with 12 junctional bases fitting TRBD2. The DNA is as follows: TGTGCCAGCAGTGGGACTAGCGGGGTGGAGACCCAGTACTTC. This sequence encodes CASSGTSGVETQYF.